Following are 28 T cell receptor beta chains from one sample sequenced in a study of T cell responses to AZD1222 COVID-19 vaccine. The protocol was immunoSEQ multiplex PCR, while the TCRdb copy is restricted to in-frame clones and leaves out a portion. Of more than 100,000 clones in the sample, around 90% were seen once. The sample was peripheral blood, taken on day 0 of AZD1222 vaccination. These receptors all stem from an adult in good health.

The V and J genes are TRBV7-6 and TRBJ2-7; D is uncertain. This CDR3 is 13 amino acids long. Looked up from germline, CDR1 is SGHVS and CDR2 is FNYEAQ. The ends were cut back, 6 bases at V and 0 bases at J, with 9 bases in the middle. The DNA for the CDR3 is TGTGCCAGCAGACCGACGGACTCCTACGAGCAGTACTTC. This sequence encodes CASRPTDSYEQYF. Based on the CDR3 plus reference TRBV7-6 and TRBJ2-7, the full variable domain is GAGVSQSPRYKVTKRGQDVALRCDPISGHVSLYWYRQALGQGPEFLTYFNYEAQQDKSGLPNDRFSAERPEGSISTLTIQRTEQRDSAMYRCASRPTDSYEQYFGPGTRLTVT.

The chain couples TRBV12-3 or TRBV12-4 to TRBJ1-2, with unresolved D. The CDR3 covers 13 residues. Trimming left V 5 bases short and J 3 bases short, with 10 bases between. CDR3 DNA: TGTGCCAGCAGTGAGGTACCTCACTATGGCTACACCTTC. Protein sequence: CASSEVPHYGYTF.

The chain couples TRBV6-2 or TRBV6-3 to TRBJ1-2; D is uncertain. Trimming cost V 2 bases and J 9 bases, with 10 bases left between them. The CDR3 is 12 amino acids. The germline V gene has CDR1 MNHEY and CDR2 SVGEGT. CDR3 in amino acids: CASSYNLYRYTF. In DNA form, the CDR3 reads TGTGCCAGCAGTTACAATTTATACCGCTACACCTTC.

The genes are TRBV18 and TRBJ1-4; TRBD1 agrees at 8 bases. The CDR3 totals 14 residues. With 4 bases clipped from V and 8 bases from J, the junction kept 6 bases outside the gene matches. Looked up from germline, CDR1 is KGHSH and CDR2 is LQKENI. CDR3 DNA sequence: TGTGCCAGCTCACGGGGACAGGCGGGGGAAAAACTGTTTTTT. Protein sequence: CASSRGQAGEKLFF. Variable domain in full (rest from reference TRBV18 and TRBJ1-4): NAGVMQNPRHLVRRRGQEARLRCSPMKGHSHVYWYRQLPEEGLKFMVYLQKENIIDESGMPKERFSAEFPKEGPSILRIQQVVRGDSAAYFCASSRGQAGEKLFFGSGTQLSVL.

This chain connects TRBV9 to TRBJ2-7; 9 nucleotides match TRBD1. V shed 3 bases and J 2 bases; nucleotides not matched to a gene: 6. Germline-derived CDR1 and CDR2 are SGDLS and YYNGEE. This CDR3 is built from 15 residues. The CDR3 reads CASSEGDRAAYEQYF. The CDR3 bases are TGTGCCAGCAGCGAGGGGGACAGGGCGGCCTACGAGCAGTACTTC.

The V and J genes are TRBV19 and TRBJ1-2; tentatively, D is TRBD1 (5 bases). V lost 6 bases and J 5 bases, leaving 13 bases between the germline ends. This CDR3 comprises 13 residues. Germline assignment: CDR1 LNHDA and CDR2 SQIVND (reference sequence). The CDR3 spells CASSPGTPYGYTF. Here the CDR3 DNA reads TGTGCCAGTAGCCCCGGGACGCCGTATGGCTACACCTTC.

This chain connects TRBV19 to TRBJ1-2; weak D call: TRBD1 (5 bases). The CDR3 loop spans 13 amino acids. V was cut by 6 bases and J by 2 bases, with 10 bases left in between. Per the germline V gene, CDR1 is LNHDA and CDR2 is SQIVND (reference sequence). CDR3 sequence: CASSEGHNYGYTF. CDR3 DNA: TGTGCCAGTAGCGAGGGGCACAACTATGGCTACACCTTC.

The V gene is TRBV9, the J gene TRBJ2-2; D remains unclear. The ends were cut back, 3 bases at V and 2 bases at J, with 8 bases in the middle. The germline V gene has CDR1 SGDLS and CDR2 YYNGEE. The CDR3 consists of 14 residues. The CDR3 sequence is CASSAPTNTGELFF. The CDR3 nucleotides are TGTGCCAGCAGCGCGCCGACAAACACCGGGGAGCTGTTTTTT.

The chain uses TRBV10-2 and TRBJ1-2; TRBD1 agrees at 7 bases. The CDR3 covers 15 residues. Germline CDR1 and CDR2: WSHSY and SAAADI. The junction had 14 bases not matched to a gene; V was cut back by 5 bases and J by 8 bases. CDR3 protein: CASSNPDRSNSGYTF. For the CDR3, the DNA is TGCGCCAGCAGTAACCCGGACAGGTCTAACAGCGGCTACACCTTC.

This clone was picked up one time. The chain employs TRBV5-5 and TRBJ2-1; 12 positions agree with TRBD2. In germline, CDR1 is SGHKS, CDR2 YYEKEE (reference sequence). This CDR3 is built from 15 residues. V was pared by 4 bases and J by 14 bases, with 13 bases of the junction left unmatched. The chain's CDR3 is CASSLRLAGASEKFF. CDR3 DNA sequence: TGTGCCAGCAGCCTGAGACTAGCGGGGGCCTCGGAAAAGTTCTTC.

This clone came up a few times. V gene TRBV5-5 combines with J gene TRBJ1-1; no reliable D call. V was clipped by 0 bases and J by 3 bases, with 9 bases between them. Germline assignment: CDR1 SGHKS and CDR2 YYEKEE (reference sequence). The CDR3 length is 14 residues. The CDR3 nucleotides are TGTGCCAGCAGCTTGGGGGTTGGTCACACTGAAGCTTTCTTT. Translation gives CASSLGVGHTEAFF.

The CDR3 DNA follows: TGTGCCAGCAGCCAAGACGGCAGTTCTAACTATGGCTACACCTTC. Its translation: CASSQDGSSNYGYTF. V and J are TRBV4-2 and TRBJ1-2, with D unresolved. The V end was cut by 0 bases, the J end by 0 bases, with 8 bases between. The CDR3 covers 15 residues. CDR1 is LGHNA, CDR2 YNFKEQ, per germline.

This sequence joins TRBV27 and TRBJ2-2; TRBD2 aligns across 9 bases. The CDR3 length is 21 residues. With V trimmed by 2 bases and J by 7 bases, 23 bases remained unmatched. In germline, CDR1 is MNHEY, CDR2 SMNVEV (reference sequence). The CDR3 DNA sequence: TGTGCCAGCAGTTTAAACGGGCCACTGGCGGGGGGGCCGGCGGTGATCGGGGAGCTGTTTTTT. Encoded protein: CASSLNGPLAGGPAVIGELFF.

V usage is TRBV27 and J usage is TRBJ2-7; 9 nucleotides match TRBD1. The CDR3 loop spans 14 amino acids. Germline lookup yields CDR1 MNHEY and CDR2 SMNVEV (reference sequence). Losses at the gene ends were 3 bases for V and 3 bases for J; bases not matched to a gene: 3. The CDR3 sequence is CASSFGTGNYEQYF. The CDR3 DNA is TGTGCCAGCAGTTTCGGGACAGGGAACTACGAGCAGTACTTC.

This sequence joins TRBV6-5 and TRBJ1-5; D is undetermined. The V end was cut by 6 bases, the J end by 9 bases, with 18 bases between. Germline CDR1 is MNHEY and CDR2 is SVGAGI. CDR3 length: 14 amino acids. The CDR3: CASRDIRPPGPQHF. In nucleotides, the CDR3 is TGTGCCAGCAGAGATATTCGACCTCCAGGGCCCCAGCATTTT.

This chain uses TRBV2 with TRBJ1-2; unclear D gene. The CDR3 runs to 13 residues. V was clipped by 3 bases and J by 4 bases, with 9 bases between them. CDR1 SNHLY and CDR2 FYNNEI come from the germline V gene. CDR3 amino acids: CASSDIAGYGYTF. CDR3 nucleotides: TGTGCCAGCAGTGATATCGCCGGCTATGGCTACACCTTC.

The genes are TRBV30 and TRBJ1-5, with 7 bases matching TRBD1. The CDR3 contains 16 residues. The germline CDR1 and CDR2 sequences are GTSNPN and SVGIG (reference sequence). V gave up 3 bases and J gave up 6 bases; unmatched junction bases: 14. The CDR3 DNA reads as TGTGCCTGGAGCGCCCGGGGGACAGTCAAGGGTCAGCCCCAGCATTTT. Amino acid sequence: CAWSARGTVKGQPQHF.

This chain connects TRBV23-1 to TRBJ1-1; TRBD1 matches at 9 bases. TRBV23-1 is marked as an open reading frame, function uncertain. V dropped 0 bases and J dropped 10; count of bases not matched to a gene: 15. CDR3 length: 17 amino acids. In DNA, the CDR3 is TGCGCCAGCAGTCAATCGCGGGGGACAGGGTCCGCCAGTAGAGCTTTCTTT. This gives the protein CASSQSRGTGSASRAFF.

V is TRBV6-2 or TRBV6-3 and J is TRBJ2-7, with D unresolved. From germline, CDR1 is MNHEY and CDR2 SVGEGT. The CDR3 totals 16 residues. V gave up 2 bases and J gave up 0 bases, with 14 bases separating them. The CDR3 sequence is CASSYPPGRPSYEQYF. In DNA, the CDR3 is TGTGCCAGCAGTTACCCCCCTGGGCGGCCCTCCTACGAGCAGTACTTC.

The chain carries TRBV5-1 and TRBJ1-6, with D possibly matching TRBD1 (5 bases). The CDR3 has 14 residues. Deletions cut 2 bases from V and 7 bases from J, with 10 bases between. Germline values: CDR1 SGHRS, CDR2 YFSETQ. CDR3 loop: CASSFQGTNSPLHF. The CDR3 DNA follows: TGCGCCAGCAGCTTCCAAGGGACCAATTCACCCCTCCACTTT.

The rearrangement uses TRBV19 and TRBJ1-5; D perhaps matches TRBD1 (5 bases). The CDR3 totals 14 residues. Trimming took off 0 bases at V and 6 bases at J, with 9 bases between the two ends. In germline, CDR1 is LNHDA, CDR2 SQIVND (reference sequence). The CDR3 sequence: CASSIDGGGQPQHF. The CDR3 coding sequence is TGTGCCAGTAGTATAGACGGGGGAGGTCAGCCCCAGCATTTT.

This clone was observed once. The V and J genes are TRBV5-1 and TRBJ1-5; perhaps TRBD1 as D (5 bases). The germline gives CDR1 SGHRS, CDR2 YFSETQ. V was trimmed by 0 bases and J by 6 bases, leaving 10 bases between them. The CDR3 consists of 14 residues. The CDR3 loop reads CASSLAPGPQPQHF. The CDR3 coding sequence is TGCGCCAGCAGCTTGGCTCCGGGACCTCAGCCCCAGCATTTT.

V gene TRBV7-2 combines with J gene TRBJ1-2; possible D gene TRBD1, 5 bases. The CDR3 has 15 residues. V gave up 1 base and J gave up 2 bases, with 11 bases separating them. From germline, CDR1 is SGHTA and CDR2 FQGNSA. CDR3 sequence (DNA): TGTGCCAGCAGCTTAGAGACGGGACGGAACTATGGCTACACCTTC. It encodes CASSLETGRNYGYTF.

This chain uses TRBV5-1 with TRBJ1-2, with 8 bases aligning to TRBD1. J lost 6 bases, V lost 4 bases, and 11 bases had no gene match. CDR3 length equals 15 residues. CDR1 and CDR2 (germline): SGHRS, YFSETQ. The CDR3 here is CASSLQGAVLDGYTF. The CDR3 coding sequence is TGCGCCAGCAGCCTGCAGGGGGCAGTTCTGGATGGCTACACCTTC.

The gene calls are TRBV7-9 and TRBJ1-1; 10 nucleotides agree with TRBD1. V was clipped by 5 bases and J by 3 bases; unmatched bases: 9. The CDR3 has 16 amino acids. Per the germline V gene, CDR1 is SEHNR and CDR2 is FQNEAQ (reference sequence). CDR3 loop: CASSTQTGGWDTEAFF. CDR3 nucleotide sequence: TGTGCCAGCAGCACGCAGACAGGGGGCTGGGACACTGAAGCTTTCTTT.

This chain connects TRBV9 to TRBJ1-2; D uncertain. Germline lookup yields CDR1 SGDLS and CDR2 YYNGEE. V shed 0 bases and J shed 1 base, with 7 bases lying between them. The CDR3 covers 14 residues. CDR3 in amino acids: CASSVGWDNYGYTF. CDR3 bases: TGTGCCAGCAGCGTAGGCTGGGATAACTATGGCTACACCTTC.

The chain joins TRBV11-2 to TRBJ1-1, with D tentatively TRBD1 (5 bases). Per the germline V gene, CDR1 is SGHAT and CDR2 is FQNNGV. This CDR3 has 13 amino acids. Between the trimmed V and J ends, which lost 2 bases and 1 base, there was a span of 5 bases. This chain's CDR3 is CASSLQGNTEAFF. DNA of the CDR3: TGTGCCAGCAGCTTACAGGGGAACACTGAAGCTTTCTTT. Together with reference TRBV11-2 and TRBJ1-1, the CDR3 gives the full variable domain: EAGVAQSPRYKIIEKRQSVAFWCNPISGHATLYWYQQILGQGPKLLIQFQNNGVVDDSQLPKDRFSAERLKGVDSTLKIQPAKLEDSAVYLCASSLQGNTEAFFGQGTRLTVV.

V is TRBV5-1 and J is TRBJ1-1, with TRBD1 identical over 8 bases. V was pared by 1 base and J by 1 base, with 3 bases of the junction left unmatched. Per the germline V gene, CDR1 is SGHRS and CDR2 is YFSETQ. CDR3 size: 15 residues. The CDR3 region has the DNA TGCGCCAGCAGCTTGATCGGGACAGGGAACACTGAAGCTTTCTTT. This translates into CASSLIGTGNTEAFF.